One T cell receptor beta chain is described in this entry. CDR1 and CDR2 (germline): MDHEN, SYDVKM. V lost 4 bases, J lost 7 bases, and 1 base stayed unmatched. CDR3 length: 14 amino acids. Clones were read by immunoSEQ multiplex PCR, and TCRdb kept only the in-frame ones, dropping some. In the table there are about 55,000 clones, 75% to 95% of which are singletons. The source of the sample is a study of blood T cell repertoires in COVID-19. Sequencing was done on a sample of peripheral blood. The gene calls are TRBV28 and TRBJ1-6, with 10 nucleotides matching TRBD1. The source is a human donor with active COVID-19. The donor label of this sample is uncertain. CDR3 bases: TGTGCCAGCAGTTCGGGACAGGGGAATTCACCCCTCCACTTT. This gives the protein CASSSGQGNSPLHF.